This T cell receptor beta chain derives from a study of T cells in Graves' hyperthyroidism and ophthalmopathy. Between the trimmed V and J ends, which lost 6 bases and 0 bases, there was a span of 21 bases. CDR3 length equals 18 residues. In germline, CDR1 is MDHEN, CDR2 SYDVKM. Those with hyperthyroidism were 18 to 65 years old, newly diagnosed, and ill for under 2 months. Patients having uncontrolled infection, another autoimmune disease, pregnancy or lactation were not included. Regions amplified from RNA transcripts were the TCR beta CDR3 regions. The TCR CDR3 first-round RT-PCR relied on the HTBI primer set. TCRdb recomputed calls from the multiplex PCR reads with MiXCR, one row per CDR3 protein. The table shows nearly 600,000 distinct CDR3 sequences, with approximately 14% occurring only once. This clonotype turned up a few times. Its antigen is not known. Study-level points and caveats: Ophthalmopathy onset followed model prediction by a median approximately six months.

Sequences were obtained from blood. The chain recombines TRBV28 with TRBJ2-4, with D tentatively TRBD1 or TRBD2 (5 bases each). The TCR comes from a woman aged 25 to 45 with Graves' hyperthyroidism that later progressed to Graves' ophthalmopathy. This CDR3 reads CASSPRGEPGLAKNIQYF. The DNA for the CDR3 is TGTGCCAGCAGCCCACGAGGGGAGCCGGGGCTAGCCAAAAACATTCAGTACTTC.